This T cell receptor beta chain was profiled in a study of circulating and synovial CD4+ cells in juvenile arthritis. Findings of the study overall: Shared-clonotype fractions with synovium likely underestimate full repertoire overlap. Vbeta family usage analysis did not detect the pathogenic-like versus bulk difference.

Notes on this clone: Its antigen is not known.

The repertoire was sequenced with immunoSEQ multiplex PCR; TCRdb's copy has only in-frame clones and lacks some. Among about 33,000 clones listed, more than 90% were seen once. The ends lost 8 bases at V and 9 bases at J; junction bases unmatched: 14. The CDR3 has 15 residues. Per germline, CDR1 SGHTA and CDR2 FQGNSA. This TCR derives from a human donor with juvenile idiopathic arthritis. The specimen sequenced was CD4+ T cells from blood. The chain uses TRBV7-2 and TRBJ2-5; TRBD2 matches at 11 bases. CDR3 loop: CASGIVTSGKGSQYF. In nucleotides, the CDR3 is TGTGCCAGCGGGATCGTGACTAGCGGGAAAGGTTCCCAGTACTTC.